These 20 T cell receptor beta chains originate from one sample sequenced in a study of cytomegalovirus exposure and HLA in healthy donors. The PCR ran on 60 Vbeta and 13 Jbeta primers. Assay used: immunoSEQ multiplex PCR; TCRdb lists only in-frame clones, some missing. The sample contains tens of thousands of clones, roughly 60% of which appear only once. Sequenced material: PBMCs. These TCRs come from a human donor in good health.

A note on this clone: This CDR3 is also generated by other DNA sequences in the sample. The chain combines TRBV13 with TRBJ2-5; TRBD2 matches 11 bases. Germline values: CDR1 PRHDT, CDR2 FYEKMQ (reference sequence). The junction had 11 bases not matched to a gene; V was cut back by 6 bases and J by 2 bases. The CDR3 runs 17 residues. CDR3 nucleotide sequence: TGTGCCAGCAGGCGATCTACTAGCGGGGGCCCTCAAGAGACCCAGTACTTC. It specifies CASRRSTSGGPQETQYF.

J is TRBJ1-4 and V is TRBV5-5; D possibly corresponds to TRBD1 (5 bases). The CDR3 extends over 16 amino acids. Germline assignment: CDR1 SGHKS and CDR2 YYEKEE (reference sequence). The ends were cut back, 3 bases at V and 3 bases at J, with 15 bases in the middle. The CDR3 DNA is TGTGCCAGCAGCTCAACGGAAGGGGAGGCTAATGAAAAACTGTTTTTT. The encoded protein is CASSSTEGEANEKLFF.

The rearrangement joins TRBV6-5 to TRBJ2-1; a possible D gene is TRBD1 (6 bases). The germline gives CDR1 MNHEY, CDR2 SVGAGI. CDR3 length equals 15 residues. Trimming shortened V by 5 bases and J by 0 bases, and 11 bases separated the two germline ends. The CDR3 bases are TGTGCCAGCAGTCATGACAGGAGCTCCTACAATGAGCAGTTCTTC. Its translation: CASSHDRSSYNEQFF.

The J gene is TRBJ1-1, the V gene TRBV5-1; D remains unclear. V lost 1 base and J lost 5, with 9 bases in between. CDR1 SGHRS and CDR2 YFSETQ come from the germline V gene. The CDR3 is made up of 13 amino acids. CDR3 protein: CASSLSRPTEAFF. CDR3 nucleotide sequence: TGCGCCAGCAGCTTGTCGAGGCCTACTGAAGCTTTCTTT.

The table lists this clone with a few counts. The chain is built from TRBV7-9 and TRBJ2-2, with TRBD2 as a possible D gene (7 bases). Trimming shortened V by 0 bases and J by 5 bases, and 16 bases separated the two germline ends. The CDR3 extends over 17 amino acids. CDR1 and CDR2 from the germline V gene are SEHNR and FQNEAQ (reference sequence). The CDR3 spells CASSLAAGASRTGELFF. CDR3 bases: TGTGCCAGCAGCTTAGCGGCGGGGGCTTCGAGGACCGGGGAGCTGTTTTTT.

The chain links TRBV7-8 to TRBJ2-2; TRBD1 matches 7 bases. The CDR3 loop spans 15 amino acids. Germline values: CDR1 SGHVS, CDR2 FQNEAQ. V shed 5 bases, J shed 2 bases, and the junction held 5 bases outside the gene matches. CDR3 loop: CASSPTGDNTGELFF. CDR3 nucleotide sequence: TGTGCCAGCAGCCCTACAGGGGACAACACCGGGGAGCTGTTTTTT. Complete variable domain (other parts from reference TRBV7-8 and TRBJ2-2): GAGVSQSPRYKVAKRGQDVALRCDPISGHVSLFWYQQALGQGPEFLTYFQNEAQLDKSGLPSDRFFAERPEGSVSTLKIQRTQQEDSAVYLCASSPTGDNTGELFFGEGSRLTVL.

The rearrangement links TRBV4-3 to TRBJ1-3; unclear D gene. In germline, CDR1 is LGHNA, CDR2 YSLEER. The V end was cut by 0 bases, the J end by 4 bases, with 19 bases between. The CDR3 sequence is 18 residues long. In DNA, the CDR3 is TGCGCCAGCAGCCAAGAACCGATCTCGGGAGTGGGGGGAAACACCATATATTTT. It translates to CASSQEPISGVGGNTIYF.

The chain is built from TRBV5-6 and TRBJ1-5, with TRBD1 identical over 9 bases. Germline V gene data show CDR1 as SGHDT and CDR2 as YYEEEE. V shed 2 bases and J 6 bases; nucleotides not matched to a gene: 6. The CDR3 contains 15 residues. CDR3 DNA: TGTGCCAGCAGCTTACAGGGGGCCCCGGGTCAGCCCCAGCATTTT. This encodes CASSLQGAPGQPQHF.

The rearrangement links TRBV19 to TRBJ1-1; TRBD1 is a possible D gene (6 bases). V lost 5 bases and J lost 9, with 16 bases in between. This CDR3 is 13 amino acids long. CDR1 is LNHDA, CDR2 SQIVND, per germline (reference sequence). The CDR3 nucleotides are TGTGCCAGTAGTCCACGAGGGGGAGGGAAAGCTTTCTTT. The encoded protein is CASSPRGGGKAFF.

This clone was counted between two and nine times. V gene TRBV9 combines with J gene TRBJ2-7, with 9 positions matching TRBD1. Germline V gene data show CDR1 as SGDLS and CDR2 as YYNGEE. This CDR3 has 16 residues. V was clipped by 3 bases and J by 1 base; unmatched bases: 8. The CDR3 nucleotides read TGTGCCAGCAGCGGAGGCCGGGACAGGGTATCCTACGAGCAGTACTTC. It is translated as CASSGGRDRVSYEQYF. The entire variable domain, with the rest obtained from reference TRBV9 and TRBJ2-7, is as follows: DSGVTQTPKHLITATGQRVTLRCSPRSGDLSVYWYQQSLDQGLQFLIQYYNGEERAKGNILERFSAQQFPDLHSELNLSSLELGDSALYFCASSGGRDRVSYEQYFGPGTRLTVT.

The chain has TRBV12-5 and TRBJ1-1; D not certain. Germline CDR1 and CDR2: LGHNT and FRNRAP. The CDR3 is made up of 13 amino acids. Deletions cut 6 bases from V and 2 bases from J, with 10 bases between. The CDR3 DNA is TGTGCTAGTGGCCTCGGGGTTAACACTGAAGCTTTCTTT. Translating gives CASGLGVNTEAFF.

The chain recombines TRBV5-4 with TRBJ2-1; 9 nucleotides match TRBD2. Germline V gene sequence: CDR1 SGHNT, CDR2 YYREEE (reference sequence). This CDR3 comprises 17 residues. Germline trimming cut 4 bases from V and 2 bases from J; bases unmatched to any gene: 10. The CDR3 nucleotides read TGTGCCAGCAGCCCCCACGTTGGCGGGGGGGCCTACAATGAGCAGTTCTTC. Its protein product is CASSPHVGGGAYNEQFF.

The chain combines TRBV6-5 with TRBJ1-4, with 8 bases matching TRBD1. The CDR3 totals 12 residues. Germline V gives CDR1 MNHEY, CDR2 SVGAGI. The ends lost 10 bases at V and 5 bases at J; junction bases unmatched: 3. CDR3 in amino acids: CATRTGNEKLFF. CDR3 DNA: TGTGCCACCCGGACAGGGAATGAAAAACTGTTTTTT.

This clone was observed a handful of times. The J gene is TRBJ2-5, the V gene TRBV19, with a tentative D call TRBD2 (6 bases). The CDR3 runs 14 residues. Germline values: CDR1 LNHDA, CDR2 SQIVND (reference sequence). The ends were cut back, 4 bases at V and 1 base at J, with 10 bases in the middle. CDR3 nucleotides: TGTGCCAGTAGTAGGAGGGCTGTCCAAGAGACCCAGTACTTC. Translation: CASSRRAVQETQYF.

This clone was recorded only once. J is TRBJ1-2 and V is TRBV9, with 8 nucleotides matching TRBD1. V trimming: 0 bases; J trimming: 3 bases; junction bases outside the gene matches: 7. In germline, CDR1 is SGDLS, CDR2 YYNGEE. The CDR3 has 16 residues. CDR3 protein: CASSVEGTGSYYGYTF. The CDR3 region has the DNA TGTGCCAGCAGCGTAGAGGGGACAGGAAGTTACTATGGCTACACCTTC.

The rearrangement uses TRBV2 and TRBJ1-2; TRBD1 agrees at 9 bases. V trimming: 10 bases; J trimming: 3 bases; junction bases outside the gene matches: 6. This CDR3 comprises 13 residues. The germline V gene encodes CDR1 SNHLY and CDR2 FYNNEI. This chain's CDR3 is CANLRQGDYGYTF. For the CDR3, the DNA is TGTGCCAACTTAAGACAGGGGGACTATGGCTACACCTTC.

V and J are TRBV11-3 and TRBJ1-6; D not certain. CDR1 SGHNT and CDR2 YENEEA come from the germline V gene. Trimming shortened V by 1 base and J by 8 bases, and 9 bases separated the two germline ends. The CDR3 consists of 14 residues. CDR3 DNA: TGTGCCAGCAGCTTAGGCCCGAGGGATTCACCCCTCCACTTT. Its protein product is CASSLGPRDSPLHF.

The chain is built from TRBV10-3 and TRBJ2-7, with 11 bases matching TRBD1. Germline CDR1 ENHRY, CDR2 SYGVKD. With V trimmed by 7 bases and J by 4 bases, 6 bases remained unmatched. This CDR3 contains 14 residues. Here the CDR3 reads CAINGQGAEYEQYF. The CDR3 DNA sequence: TGTGCCATCAATGGACAGGGGGCGGAATACGAGCAGTACTTC.

This clone was counted once. V and J are TRBV6-5 and TRBJ2-7, with TRBD2 matching over 9 bases. Germline trimming cut 0 bases from V and 3 bases from J; bases unmatched to any gene: 6. Germline V CDR1 and CDR2: MNHEY, SVGAGI. CDR3 length equals 16 residues. The CDR3 coding sequence is TGTGCCAGCAGTTACTCGTCGCTAGCGGGGCTCTACGAGCAGTACTTC. Protein: CASSYSSLAGLYEQYF.

The chain employs TRBV25-1 and TRBJ2-3; 12 bases are a match to TRBD2. This CDR3 spans 16 amino acids. CDR1 is MGHDK and CDR2 is SYGVNS in the germline V gene. The V gene end was trimmed by 3 bases and the J gene end by 2 bases; junction bases not matched to a gene: 3. CDR3 region: CASSDWTSGDTDTQYF. In nucleotides, the CDR3 is TGTGCCAGCAGTGATTGGACTAGCGGGGACACAGATACGCAGTATTTT. Supplemented by reference TRBV25-1 and TRBJ2-3, the full variable domain reads EADIYQTPRYLVIGTGKKITLECSQTMGHDKMYWYQQDPGMELHLIHYSYGVNSTEKGDLSSESTVSRIRTEHFPLTLESARPSHTSQYLCASSDWTSGDTDTQYFGPGTRLTVL.